The entry below gives a single T cell receptor (beta chain) sequence along with its context. Its binding antigen is unknown. Per-base qualities were not stored, and no clone one base away is much larger. The record originates from a study of OX40 agonist ivuxolimab in advanced cancers. Notes on the research overall: Ivuxolimab was a fully human IgG2 agonistic monoclonal antibody targeting the costimulatory receptor OX40 (CD134). Intravenous ivuxolimab was administered to patients every 2 weeks at six dose levels: 0.01, 0.1, 0.3, 1.5, 3 and 10 mg/kg. Among the roughly 54 dose-escalation patients, some 19 had hepatocellular carcinoma, around 15 melanoma, 9 renal cell carcinoma and 9 head and neck cancer. In the dose-escalation cohort, 70% to 90% of patients were male, and the mean age was roughly 60 years with a range of about 20 to 80. Patients were allowed to have had prior anti-PD-1, anti-PD-L1 or anti-CTLA-4 therapy, and approximately 39% of the dose-escalation patients had been treated with checkpoint inhibitors. Partial responses occurred in three dose-escalation patients: two with cutaneous melanoma and one with hepatocellular carcinoma. Peripheral TCRbeta sequencing aimed to test whether ivuxolimab altered TCR sequence diversity and caused clonal T-cell expansion. The paper covers the monotherapy dose-escalation part of the phase I ivuxolimab trial, which included N ≈ 50 patients.

To sequence the TCRbeta CDR3 region, genomic DNA was isolated from the sorted cells. The immunoSEQ Assay was used for sequencing of TCRbeta CDR3 regions. The table was pulled from immuneACCESS by TCRdb, which kept in-frame rearrangements only. Such tables lose some clones; where checked, under half of the loss comes from unresolved V genes, and the rest has no known cause. In this sample the table shows about 5,900 clones, 81% of which occur a single time. About 12% of the sample rests with the top ten. Patients with a history of autoimmune disease or receiving systemic immunosuppression were excluded from the trial. Peripheral blood for TCR sequencing was collected from all dose cohorts at baseline, on cycle 4 day 1, and on cycle 7 day 1. The samples were taken from a phase I, first-in-human, multicenter, open-label dose-escalation trial of ivuxolimab. The trial enrolled adults with locally advanced or metastatic head and neck squamous cell, hepatocellular, melanoma or renal cell carcinoma. Before TCR sequencing, CD4+ T cells and CD8+ T cells from peripheral blood were sorted into separate populations.

Its CDR3 holds 13 amino acids, cysteine through phenylalanine. Only CDR3 DNA remains: 39 bases, in frame from the first base. Between the V and J ends, shortened by 8 bases and 3 bases respectively, the junction contains 14 bases. CDR1 and CDR2 are drawn from the germline V gene: MDHEN, SYDVKM. The study at large found these results: Low levels of normalized T-cell clonal expansion were also seen in some patients who did not respond. In partial responders in the 0.1-3.0 mg/kg groups, normalized peripheral clonal expansion was found to be among the lowest, especially among CD8+ T cells. Antigen specificity was not determined for the clonally expanded peripheral T cells. At doses from 0.1 to 3.0 mg/kg, clonal expansion was seen in both CD4+ and CD8+ blood T cells between baseline and week 6. On average, CD8+ T cells showed more expanded clones than CD4+ T cells after ivuxolimab.

The TCR comes from an adult with an advanced solid tumor such as melanoma, head and neck, liver or kidney cancer. The sequence links TRBV28 to TRBJ2-7; the D gene cannot be named for sure. The material sequenced was CD4+ or CD8+ T cells sorted from blood, taken in a trial of the OX40 agonist ivuxolimab. The CDR3 protein: CASGGRTGYEQYF. The base sequence is TGTGCCAGCGGTGGCAGGACCGGCTACGAGCAGTACTTC. The reference TRBV28 and TRBJ2-7 proteins fill in what lies around the CDR3, so the full variable domain reads DVKVTQSSRYLVKRTGEKVFLECVQDMDHENMFWYRQDPGLGLRLIYFSYDVKMKEKGDIPEGYSVSREKKERFSLILESASTNQTSMYLCASGGRTGYEQYFGPGTRLTVT.